Sequencing of this T cell receptor beta chain was carried out in a study of blood T cell repertoires in COVID-19. This CDR3 has 14 amino acids. CDR1 and CDR2 (germline): MRHNA, SNTAGT. The V and J ends lost 6 bases and 5 bases respectively, with 14 bases between them. The Seattle patients joined while their infection was active and were tracked longitudinally afterward. Per the original data handling: Estimation of nucleated cell counts was performed using reference gene primer amplification. TCRdb's table, derived via immunoSEQ multiplex PCR, lists solely in-frame clones and lacks some. From that table come the V and J calls and clone size; the DNA was used to work out D and trimming. This table holds roughly 210,000 clones, around four fifths found once.

The chain couples TRBV6-4 to TRBJ1-5, with a tentative D call TRBD1 (5 bases). This receptor was obtained from a woman of 80 years or more with COVID-19, enrolled during active disease. The sample was peripheral blood. CDR3 DNA: TGTGCCAGCAGCCGCCGGGGGGGTGATCAGCCCCAGCATTTT. Its protein is CASSRRGGDQPQHF.